The T cell receptor (beta chain) under discussion was sequenced for a study of shared clonotypes between healthy human individuals. General study findings and limits: Larger estimated richness was generally seen in naive subsets than in memory subsets.

Germline-derived CDR1 and CDR2 are SQVTM and ANQGSEA. CDR3 length: 13 residues. V lost 6 bases and J 6 bases, leaving 16 bases between the germline ends. At the deep level, the assay was run. Using immunoSEQ multiplex PCR, the repertoire was profiled, and TCRdb retains in-frame clones only, with some absent. This table holds approximately 2.5 million clones, 85% to 95% found once. As concerns this clone: The antigen is undetermined.

Sequenced sample: naive CD4+ T cells sorted from blood. Subset denoted: CD45RA+ positively selected. The V and J genes are TRBV29-1 and TRBJ2-3; D possibly corresponds to TRBD1 (5 bases). The TCR originated in a man aged 18 to 29 in good health. CDR3 region: CSVGHRLSDTQYF. CDR3 in DNA: TGCAGCGTCGGACATAGGCTAAGTGATACGCAGTATTTT.